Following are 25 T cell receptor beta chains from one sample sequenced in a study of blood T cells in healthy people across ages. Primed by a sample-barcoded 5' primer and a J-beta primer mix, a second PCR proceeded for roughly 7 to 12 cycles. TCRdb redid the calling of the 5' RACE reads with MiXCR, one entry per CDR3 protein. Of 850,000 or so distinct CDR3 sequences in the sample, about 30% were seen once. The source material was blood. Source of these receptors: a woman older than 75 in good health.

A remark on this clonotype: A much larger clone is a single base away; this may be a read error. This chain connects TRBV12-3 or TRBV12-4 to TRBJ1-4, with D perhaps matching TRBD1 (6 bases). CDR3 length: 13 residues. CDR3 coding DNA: TGTGCCGGCAGGCGGGACATCGAGGAAAAACTGTTTTTT. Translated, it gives CAGRRDIEEKLFF.

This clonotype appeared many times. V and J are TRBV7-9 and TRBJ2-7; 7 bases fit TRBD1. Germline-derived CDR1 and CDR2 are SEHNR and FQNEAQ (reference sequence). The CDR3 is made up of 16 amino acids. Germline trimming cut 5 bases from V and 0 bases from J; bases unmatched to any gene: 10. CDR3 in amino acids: CASSRPGTASSYEQYF. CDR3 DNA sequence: TGTGCCAGCAGCCGACCCGGGACAGCGAGCTCCTACGAGCAGTACTTC.

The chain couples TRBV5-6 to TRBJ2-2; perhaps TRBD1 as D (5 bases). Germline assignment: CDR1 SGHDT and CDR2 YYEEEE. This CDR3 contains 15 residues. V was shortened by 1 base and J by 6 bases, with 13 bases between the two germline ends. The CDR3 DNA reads TGTGCCAGCAGCTTGCAGGCAGGGTACGCCGGGGAGCTGTTTTTT. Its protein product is CASSLQAGYAGELFF.

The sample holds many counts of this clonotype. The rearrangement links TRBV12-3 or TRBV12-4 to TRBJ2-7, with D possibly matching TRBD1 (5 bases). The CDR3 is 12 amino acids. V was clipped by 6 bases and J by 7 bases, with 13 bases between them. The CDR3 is CASSHRLREQYF. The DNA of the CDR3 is TGTGCCAGCAGCCACAGGCTTAGAGAGCAGTACTTC.

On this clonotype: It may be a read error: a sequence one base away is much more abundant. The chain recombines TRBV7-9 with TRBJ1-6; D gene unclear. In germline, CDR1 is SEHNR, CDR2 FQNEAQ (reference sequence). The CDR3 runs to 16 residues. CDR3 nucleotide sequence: TGTGCCAGCAGCCCGGACGGGATCTCCTATAAATCACCCCTCCACTTT. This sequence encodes CASSPDGISYKSPLHF.

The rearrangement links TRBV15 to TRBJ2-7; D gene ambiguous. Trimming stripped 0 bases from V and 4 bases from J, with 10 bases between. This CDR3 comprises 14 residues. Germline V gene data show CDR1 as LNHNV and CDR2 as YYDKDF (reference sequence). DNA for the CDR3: TGTGCCACCAGCAGAGAGGGGAAAAGATACGAGCAGTACTTC. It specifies CATSREGKRYEQYF.

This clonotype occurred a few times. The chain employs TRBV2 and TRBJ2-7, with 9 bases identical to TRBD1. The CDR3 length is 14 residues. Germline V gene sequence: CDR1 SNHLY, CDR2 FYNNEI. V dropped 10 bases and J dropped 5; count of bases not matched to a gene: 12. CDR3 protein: CATSSDRGGNEQYF. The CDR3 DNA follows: TGTGCCACCTCCTCGGACAGGGGAGGGAACGAGCAGTACTTC.

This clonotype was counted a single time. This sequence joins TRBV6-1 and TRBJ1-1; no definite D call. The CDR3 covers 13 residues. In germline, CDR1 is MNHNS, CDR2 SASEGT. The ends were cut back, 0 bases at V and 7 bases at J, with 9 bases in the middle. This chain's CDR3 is CASSEARGVEAFF. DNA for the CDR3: TGTGCCAGCAGTGAAGCGCGGGGAGTTGAAGCTTTCTTT.

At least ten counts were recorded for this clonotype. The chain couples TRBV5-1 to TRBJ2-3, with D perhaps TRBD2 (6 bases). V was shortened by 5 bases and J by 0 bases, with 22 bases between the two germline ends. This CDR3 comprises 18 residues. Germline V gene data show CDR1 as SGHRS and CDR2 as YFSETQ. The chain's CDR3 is CASSPGLAPRGSTDTQYF. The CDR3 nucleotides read TGCGCCAGCAGTCCGGGACTCGCTCCCAGAGGTAGCACAGATACGCAGTATTTT.

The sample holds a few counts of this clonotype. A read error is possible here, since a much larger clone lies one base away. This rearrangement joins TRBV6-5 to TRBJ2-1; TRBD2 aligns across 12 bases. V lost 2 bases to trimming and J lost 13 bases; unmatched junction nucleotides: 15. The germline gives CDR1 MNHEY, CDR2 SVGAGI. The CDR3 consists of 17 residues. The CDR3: CASSYSTSGGPWETQFF. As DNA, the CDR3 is TGTGCCAGCAGTTACAGTACTAGCGGGGGGCCGTGGGAGACCCAGTTCTTC.

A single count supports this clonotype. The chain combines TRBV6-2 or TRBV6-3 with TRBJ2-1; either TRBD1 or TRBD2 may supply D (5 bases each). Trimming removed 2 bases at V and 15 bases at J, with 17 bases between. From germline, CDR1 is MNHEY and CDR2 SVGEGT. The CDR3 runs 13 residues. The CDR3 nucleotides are TGTGCCAGCAGTTACCCTGGGGACCAGTCAAGGTTCTTC. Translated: CASSYPGDQSRFF.

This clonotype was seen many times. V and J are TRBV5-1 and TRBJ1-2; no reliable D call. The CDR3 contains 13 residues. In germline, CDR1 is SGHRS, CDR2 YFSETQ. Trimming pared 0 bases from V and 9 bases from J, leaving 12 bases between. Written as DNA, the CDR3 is TGCGCCAGCAGCTTGGATGGAGGCTTGAGCTACACCTTC. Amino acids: CASSLDGGLSYTF.

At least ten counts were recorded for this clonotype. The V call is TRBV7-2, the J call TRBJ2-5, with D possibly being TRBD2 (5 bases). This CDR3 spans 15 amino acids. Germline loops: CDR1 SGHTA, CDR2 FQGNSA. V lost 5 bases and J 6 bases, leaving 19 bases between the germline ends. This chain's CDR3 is CASSRSTGSGKTQYF. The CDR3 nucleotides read TGTGCCAGCAGCCGATCGACGGGATCGGGAAAGACCCAGTACTTC.

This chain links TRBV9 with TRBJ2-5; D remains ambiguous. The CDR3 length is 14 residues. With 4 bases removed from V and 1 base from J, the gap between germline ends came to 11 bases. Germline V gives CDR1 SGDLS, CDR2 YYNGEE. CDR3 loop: CASSSLGSQETQYF. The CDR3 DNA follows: TGTGCCAGCAGCTCCCTGGGCAGCCAAGAGACCCAGTACTTC.

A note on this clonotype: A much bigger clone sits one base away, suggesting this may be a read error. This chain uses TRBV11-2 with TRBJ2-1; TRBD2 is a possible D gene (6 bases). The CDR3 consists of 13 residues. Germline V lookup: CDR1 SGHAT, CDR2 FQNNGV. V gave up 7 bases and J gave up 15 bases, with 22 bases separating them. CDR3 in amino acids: CASNNSPRGPAFF. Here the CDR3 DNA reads TGTGCCAGCAACAACTCCCCGCGGGGCCCAGCGTTCTTC. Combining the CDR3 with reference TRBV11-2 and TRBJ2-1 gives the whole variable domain EAGVAQSPRYKIIEKRQSVAFWCNPISGHATLYWYQQILGQGPKLLIQFQNNGVVDDSQLPKDRFSAERLKGVDSTLKIQPAKLEDSAVYLCASNNSPRGPAFFGPGTRLTVL.

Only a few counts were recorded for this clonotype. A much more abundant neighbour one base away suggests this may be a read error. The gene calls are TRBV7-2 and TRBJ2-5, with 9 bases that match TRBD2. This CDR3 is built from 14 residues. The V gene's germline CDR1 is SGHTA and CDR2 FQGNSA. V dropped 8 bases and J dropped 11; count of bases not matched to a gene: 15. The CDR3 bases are TGTGCCAGCGGTCCGGGACTAGCATACAATGAGCAGTACTTC. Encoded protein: CASGPGLAYNEQYF.

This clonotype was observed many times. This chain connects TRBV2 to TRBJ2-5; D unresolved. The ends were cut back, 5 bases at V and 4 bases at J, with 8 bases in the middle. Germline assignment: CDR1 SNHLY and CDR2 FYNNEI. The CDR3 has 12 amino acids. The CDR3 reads CASSPNPETQYF. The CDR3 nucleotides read TGTGCCAGCAGTCCCAACCCAGAGACCCAGTACTTC.

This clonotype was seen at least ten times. CDR3 in DNA: TGTGCCACCAGCAGGGCTCATTTAGGGGGGACTAAGACCCAGTACTTC. Its protein is CATSRAHLGGTKTQYF. The chain recombines TRBV15 with TRBJ2-5; a weak D match, TRBD2 (7 bases). With 3 bases removed from V and 6 bases from J, the gap between germline ends came to 20 bases. The length of the CDR3 is 16 residues. The germline V gene encodes CDR1 LNHNV and CDR2 YYDKDF (reference sequence). Complete variable domain (other parts from reference TRBV15 and TRBJ2-5): DAMVIQNPRYQVTQFGKPVTLSCSQTLNHNVMYWYQQKSSQAPKLLFHYYDKDFNNEADTPDNFQSRRPNTSFCFLDIRSPGLGDTAMYLCATSRAHLGGTKTQYFGPGTRLLVL.

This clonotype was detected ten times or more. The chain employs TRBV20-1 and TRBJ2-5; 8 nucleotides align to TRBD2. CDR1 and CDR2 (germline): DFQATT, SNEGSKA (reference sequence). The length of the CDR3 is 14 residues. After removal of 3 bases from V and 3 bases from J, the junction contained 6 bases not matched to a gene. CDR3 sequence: CSASASGFKETQYF. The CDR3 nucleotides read TGCAGTGCTAGCGCTAGCGGGTTTAAAGAGACCCAGTACTTC.

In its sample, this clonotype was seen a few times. The CDR3: CAIGVGTGVGDTQYF. CDR3 in DNA: TGTGCCATCGGGGTAGGGACAGGTGTAGGAGATACGCAGTATTTT. This chain joins TRBV10-3 and TRBJ2-3; 8 nucleotides match TRBD1. The J segment lost 5 bases and the V segment lost 8 bases, leaving 12 bases of the junction unmatched. Germline CDR1 reads ENHRY; CDR2 reads SYGVKD. The CDR3 totals 15 residues.

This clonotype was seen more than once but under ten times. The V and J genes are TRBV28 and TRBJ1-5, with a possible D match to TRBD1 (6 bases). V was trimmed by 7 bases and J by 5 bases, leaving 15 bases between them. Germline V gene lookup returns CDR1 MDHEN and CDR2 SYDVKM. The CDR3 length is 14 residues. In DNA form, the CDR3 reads TGTGCCAGCACCTCGACAGGCTCCCATCAGCCCCAGCATTTT. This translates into CASTSTGSHQPQHF. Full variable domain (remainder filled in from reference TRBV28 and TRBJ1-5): DVKVTQSSRYLVKRTGEKVFLECVQDMDHENMFWYRQDPGLGLRLIYFSYDVKMKEKGDIPEGYSVSREKKERFSLILESASTNQTSMYLCASTSTGSHQPQHFGDGTRLSIL.

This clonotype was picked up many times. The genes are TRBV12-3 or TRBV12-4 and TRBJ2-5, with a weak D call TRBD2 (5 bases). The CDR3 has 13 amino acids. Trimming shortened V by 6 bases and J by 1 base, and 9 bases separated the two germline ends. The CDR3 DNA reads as TGTGCCAGCAGAGAGGGATTCCAAGAGACCCAGTACTTC. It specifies CASREGFQETQYF.

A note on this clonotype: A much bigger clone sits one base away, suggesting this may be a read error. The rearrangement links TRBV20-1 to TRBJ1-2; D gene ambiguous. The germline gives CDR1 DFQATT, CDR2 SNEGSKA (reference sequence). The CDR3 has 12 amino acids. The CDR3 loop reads CRASSPNYGYTF. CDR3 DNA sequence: TGCAGGGCTAGTTCCCCTAACTATGGCTACACCTTC.

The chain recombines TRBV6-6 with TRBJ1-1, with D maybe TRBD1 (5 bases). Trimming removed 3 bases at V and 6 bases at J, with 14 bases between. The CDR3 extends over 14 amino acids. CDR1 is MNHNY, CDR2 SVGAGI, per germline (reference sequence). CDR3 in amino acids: CASSYREGSAEAFF. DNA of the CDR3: TGTGCCAGCAGTTATAGAGAGGGGTCGGCTGAAGCTTTCTTT.

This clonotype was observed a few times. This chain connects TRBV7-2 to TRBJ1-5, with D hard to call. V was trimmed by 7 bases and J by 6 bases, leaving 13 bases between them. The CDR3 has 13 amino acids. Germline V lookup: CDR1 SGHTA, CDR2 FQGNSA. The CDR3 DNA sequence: TGTGCCAGCAACCAGAGGGTGGGTCAGCCCCAGCATTTT. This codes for CASNQRVGQPQHF.